This T cell receptor (beta chain) was obtained from a study of cytomegalovirus exposure and HLA in healthy donors. Primers included in the PCR were 60 Vbeta and 13 Jbeta primers. Profiling relied on immunoSEQ multiplex PCR, and the TCRdb table lists in-frame clones only, not all of them. The sample yields about 190,000 clones, more than 70% seen once. The CDR3 spans 15 residues. With 3 bases clipped from V and 6 bases from J, the junction kept 9 bases outside the gene matches. Germline V gene lookup returns CDR1 SGHDT and CDR2 YYEEEE. In the case of this clone: What it recognizes is unknown.

Findings and limits, study-wide: In a later analysis, HLA-C alleles had the fewest associated TCRs, DRB1 alleles the most. Later analysis suggested links between common viral pathogens and several top significant clusters.

Sequenced input: PBMCs. The sequence derives from a boy aged 5-17 years in good health and CMV-seronegative. The chain links TRBV5-6 to TRBJ1-1; the match to TRBD1 covers 9 bases. The CDR3 DNA is TGTGCCAGCAGCTACCGGGACAGGGTGAGTGCTGAAGCTTTCTTT. This sequence encodes CASSYRDRVSAEAFF. The full variable domain, with the rest looked up from reference TRBV5-6 and TRBJ1-1, is DAGVTQSPTHLIKTRGQQVTLRCSPKSGHDTVSWYQQALGQGPQFIFQYYEEEERQRGNFPDRFSGHQFPNYSSELNVNALLLGDSALYLCASSYRDRVSAEAFFGQGTRLTVV.